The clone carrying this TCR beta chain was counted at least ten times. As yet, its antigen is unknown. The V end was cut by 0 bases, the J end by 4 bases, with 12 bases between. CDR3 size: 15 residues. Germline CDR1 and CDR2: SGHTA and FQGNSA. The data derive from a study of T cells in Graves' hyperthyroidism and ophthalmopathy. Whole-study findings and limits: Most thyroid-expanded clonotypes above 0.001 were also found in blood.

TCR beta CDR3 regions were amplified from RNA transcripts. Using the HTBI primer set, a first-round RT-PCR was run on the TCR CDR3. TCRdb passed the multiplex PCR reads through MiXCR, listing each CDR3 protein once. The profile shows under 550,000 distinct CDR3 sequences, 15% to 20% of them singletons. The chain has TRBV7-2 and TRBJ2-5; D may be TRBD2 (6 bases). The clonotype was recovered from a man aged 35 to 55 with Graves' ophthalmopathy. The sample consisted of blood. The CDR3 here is CASSLAGGWAETQYF. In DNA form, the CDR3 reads TGTGCCAGCAGCTTAGCGGGGGGATGGGCAGAGACCCAGTACTTC.